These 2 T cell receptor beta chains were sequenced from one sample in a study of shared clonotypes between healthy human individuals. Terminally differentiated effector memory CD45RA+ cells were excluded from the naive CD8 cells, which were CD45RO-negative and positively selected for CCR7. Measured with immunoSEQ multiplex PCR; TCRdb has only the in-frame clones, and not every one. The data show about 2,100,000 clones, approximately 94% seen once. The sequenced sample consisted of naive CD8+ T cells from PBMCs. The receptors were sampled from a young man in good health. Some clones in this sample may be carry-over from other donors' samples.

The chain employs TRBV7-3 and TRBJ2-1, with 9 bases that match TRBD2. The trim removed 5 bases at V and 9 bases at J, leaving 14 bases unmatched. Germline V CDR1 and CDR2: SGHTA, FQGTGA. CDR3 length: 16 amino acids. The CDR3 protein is CASSPEQGGRAGEQFF. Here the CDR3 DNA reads TGTGCCAGCAGCCCGGAGCAGGGCGGGAGGGCCGGTGAGCAGTTCTTC.

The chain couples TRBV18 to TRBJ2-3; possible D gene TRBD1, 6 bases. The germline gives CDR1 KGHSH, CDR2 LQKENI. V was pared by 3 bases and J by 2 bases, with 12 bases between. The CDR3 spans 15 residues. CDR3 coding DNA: TGTGCCAGCTCACCCTCACAGGGTAACACAGATACGCAGTATTTT. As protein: CASSPSQGNTDTQYF.